The sequence of this TCR beta chain was determined in a study of OX40 agonist ivuxolimab in advanced cancers. Broader study findings: Blood T cells, both CD4+ and CD8+, expanded clonally by week 6 at 0.1 to 3.0 mg/kg. Relative to CD4+, CD8+ T cells held more expanded clones on average. It was not determined which antigens were specifically recognized by the peripheral T cells that had undergone clonal expansion.

Of note for this clone: No antigen is known for it.

Measured with immunoSEQ multiplex PCR; TCRdb has only the in-frame clones, and not every one. Of more than 75,000 clones listed, around 86% are singletons. Sampling of blood occurred at baseline, cycle 4 day 1, and cycle 7 day 1. Germline CDR1 is MRHNA and CDR2 is SNTAGT. V was trimmed by 2 bases and J by 11 bases, leaving 7 bases between them. The CDR3 spans 11 residues. The sequencing here drew on CD4+ or CD8+ T cells sorted from blood, taken in a trial of the OX40 agonist ivuxolimab. This rearrangement joins TRBV6-4 to TRBJ1-5; perhaps TRBD1 as D (5 bases). The TCR sequence derives from an adult with an advanced solid tumor such as melanoma, head and neck, liver or kidney cancer. CDR3 sequence reads: CASSDLGAQHF. In DNA form, the CDR3 reads TGTGCCAGCAGTGACCTAGGGGCCCAGCATTTT.